This T cell receptor beta chain is from a study of tumour-infiltrating T cells in Burkitt lymphoma. For the study at large: Repertoire clonality predicted overall and progression-free survival.

The table came from immunoSEQ multiplex PCR; TCRdb's copy has only in-frame clones and leaves some out. In the table there are some 6,500 clones, around 9.1% of which are singletons. This clone was found a few times. The ends lost 6 bases at V and 2 bases at J; junction bases unmatched: 6. CDR1 is SGHVS, CDR2 FNYEAQ, per germline. The CDR3 runs to 15 residues. Sequencing was done on a sample of tumor tissue. The chain employs TRBV7-6 and TRBJ2-1; TRBD2 aligns across 8 bases. The source of this sequence is a human donor with diffuse large B-cell lymphoma. CDR3 DNA: TGTGCCAGCAGGGAGGGGCGGGGGGCCTACAATGAGCAGTTCTTC. Its translation: CASREGRGAYNEQFF.